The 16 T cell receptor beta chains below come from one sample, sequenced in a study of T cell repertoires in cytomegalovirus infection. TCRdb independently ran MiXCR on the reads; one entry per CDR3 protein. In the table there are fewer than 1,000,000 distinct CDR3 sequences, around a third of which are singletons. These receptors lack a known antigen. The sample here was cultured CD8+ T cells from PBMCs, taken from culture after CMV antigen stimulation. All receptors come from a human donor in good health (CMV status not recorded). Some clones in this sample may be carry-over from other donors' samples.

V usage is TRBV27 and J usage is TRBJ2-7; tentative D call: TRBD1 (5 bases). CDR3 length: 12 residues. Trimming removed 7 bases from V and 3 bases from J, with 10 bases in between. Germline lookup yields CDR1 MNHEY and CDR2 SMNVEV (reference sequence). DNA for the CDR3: TGTGCCAGCACAGGGAACTACTACGAGCAGTACTTC. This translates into CASTGNYYEQYF.

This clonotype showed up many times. CDR3 sequence: CASSLGGNSYEQYF. The CDR3 DNA reads TGTGCCAGCAGCTTGGGAGGGAACTCCTACGAGCAGTACTTC. V usage is TRBV7-8 and J usage is TRBJ2-7; 7 positions agree with TRBD2. V lost 3 bases to trimming and J lost 0 bases; unmatched junction nucleotides: 2. CDR1 is SGHVS, CDR2 FQNEAQ, per germline. The CDR3 sequence is 14 residues long.

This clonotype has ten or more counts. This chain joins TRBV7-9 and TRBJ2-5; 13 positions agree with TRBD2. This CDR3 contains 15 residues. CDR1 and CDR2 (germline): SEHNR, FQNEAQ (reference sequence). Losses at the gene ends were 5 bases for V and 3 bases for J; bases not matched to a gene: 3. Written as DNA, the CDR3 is TGTGCCAGCAGCCAAGGGACTAGCGGGGAAGAGACCCAGTACTTC. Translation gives CASSQGTSGEETQYF. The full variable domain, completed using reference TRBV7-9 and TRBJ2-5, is DTGVSQNPRHKITKRGQNVTFRCDPISEHNRLYWYRQTLGQGPEFLTYFQNEAQLEKSRLLSDRFSAERPKGSFSTLEIQRTEQGDSAMYLCASSQGTSGEETQYFGPGTRLLVL.

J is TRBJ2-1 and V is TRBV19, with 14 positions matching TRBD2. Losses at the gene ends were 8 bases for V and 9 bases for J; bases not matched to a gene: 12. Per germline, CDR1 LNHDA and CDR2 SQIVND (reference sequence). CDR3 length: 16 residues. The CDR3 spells CASYPPGLAGGGEQFF. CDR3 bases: TGTGCCAGTTATCCCCCCGGACTAGCGGGGGGAGGTGAGCAGTTCTTC.

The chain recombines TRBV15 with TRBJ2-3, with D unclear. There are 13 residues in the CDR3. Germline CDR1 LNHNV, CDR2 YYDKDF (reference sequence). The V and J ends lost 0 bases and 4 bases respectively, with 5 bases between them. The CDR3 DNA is TGTGCCACCAGCAGAGATGGGGCAGATACGCAGTATTTT. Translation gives CATSRDGADTQYF.

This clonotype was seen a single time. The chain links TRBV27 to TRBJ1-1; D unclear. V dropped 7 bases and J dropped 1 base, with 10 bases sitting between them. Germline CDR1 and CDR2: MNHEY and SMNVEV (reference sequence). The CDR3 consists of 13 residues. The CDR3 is CASNLQRNTEAFF. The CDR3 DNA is TGTGCCAGCAACCTACAGAGGAACACTGAAGCTTTCTTT.

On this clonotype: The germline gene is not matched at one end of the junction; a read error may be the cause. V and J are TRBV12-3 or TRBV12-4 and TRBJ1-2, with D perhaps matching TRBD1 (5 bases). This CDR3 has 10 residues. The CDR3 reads CASSSGLWAF. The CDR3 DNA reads TGTGCCAGCAGTTCAGGGTTATGGGCCTTC.

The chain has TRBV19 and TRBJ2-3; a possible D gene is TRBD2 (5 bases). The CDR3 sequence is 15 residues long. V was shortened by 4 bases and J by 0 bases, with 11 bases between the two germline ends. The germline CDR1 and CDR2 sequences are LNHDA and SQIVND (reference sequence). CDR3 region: CASSKSGVSTDTQYF. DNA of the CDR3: TGTGCCAGTAGTAAGAGCGGCGTTAGCACAGATACGCAGTATTTT.

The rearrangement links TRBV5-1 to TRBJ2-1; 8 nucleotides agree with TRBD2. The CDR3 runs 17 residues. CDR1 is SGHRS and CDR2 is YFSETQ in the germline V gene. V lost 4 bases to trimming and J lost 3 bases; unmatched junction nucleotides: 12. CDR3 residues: CASSPPSAGDFYNEQFF. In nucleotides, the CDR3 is TGCGCCAGCAGCCCACCCTCAGCGGGGGACTTCTACAATGAGCAGTTCTTC.

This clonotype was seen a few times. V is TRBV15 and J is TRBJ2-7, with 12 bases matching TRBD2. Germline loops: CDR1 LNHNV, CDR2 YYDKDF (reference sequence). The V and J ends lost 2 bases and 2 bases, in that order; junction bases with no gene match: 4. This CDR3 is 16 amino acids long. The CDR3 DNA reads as TGTGCCACCAGCAGACGCCCTAGCGGGGGGGCCTACGAGCAGTACTTC. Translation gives CATSRRPSGGAYEQYF.

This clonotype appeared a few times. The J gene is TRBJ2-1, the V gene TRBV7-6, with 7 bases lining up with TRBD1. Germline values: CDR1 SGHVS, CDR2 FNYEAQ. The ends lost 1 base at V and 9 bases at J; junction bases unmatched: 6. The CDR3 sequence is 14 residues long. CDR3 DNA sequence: TGTGCCAGCAGCTTAGTACAGGGGCGGGCTGAGCAGTTCTTC. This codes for CASSLVQGRAEQFF.

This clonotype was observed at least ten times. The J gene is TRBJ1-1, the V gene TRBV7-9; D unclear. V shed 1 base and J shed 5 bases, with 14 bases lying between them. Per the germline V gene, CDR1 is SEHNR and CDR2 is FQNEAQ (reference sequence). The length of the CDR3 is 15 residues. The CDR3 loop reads CASSLGRADLTEAFF. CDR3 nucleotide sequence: TGTGCCAGCAGCTTAGGAAGGGCCGATTTGACTGAAGCTTTCTTT.

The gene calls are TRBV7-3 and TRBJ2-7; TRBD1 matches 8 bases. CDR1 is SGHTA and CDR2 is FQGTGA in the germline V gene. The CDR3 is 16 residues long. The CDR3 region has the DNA TGTGCCAACAGCTTGTTGTCGGACAGGGCAACCTACGAGCAGTACGTC. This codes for CANSLLSDRATYEQYV.

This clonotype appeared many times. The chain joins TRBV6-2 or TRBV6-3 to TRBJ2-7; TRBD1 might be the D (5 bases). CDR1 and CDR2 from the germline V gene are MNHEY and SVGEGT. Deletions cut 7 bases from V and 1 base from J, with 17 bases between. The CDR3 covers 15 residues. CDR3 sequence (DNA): TGTGCCAGCAAGATATGGACACGGCCATCCTACGAGCAGTACGTC. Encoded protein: CASKIWTRPSYEQYV.

The CDR3, as DNA: TGTGCCAGCAGTGAAAATCAGAGCTACACCTTC. Protein: CASSENQSYTF. V usage is TRBV2 and J usage is TRBJ1-2; D not certain. CDR3 length equals 11 residues. Germline assignment: CDR1 SNHLY and CDR2 FYNNEI. Trimming took off 2 bases at V and 9 bases at J, with 7 bases between the two ends.

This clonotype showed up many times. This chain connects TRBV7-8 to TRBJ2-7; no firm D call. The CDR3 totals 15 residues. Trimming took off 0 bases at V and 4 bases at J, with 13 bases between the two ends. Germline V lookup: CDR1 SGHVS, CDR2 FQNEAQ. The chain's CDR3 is CASSLAYPGAYEQYV. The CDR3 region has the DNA TGTGCCAGCAGCTTAGCGTACCCTGGAGCTTACGAGCAGTACGTC.